This TCR beta chain comes out of a study of cytomegalovirus exposure and HLA in healthy donors. Study results and limitations: A later analysis showed that HLA-associated TCR beta chains had undergone more clonal expansion than equally common others.

As for this clone: Antigen specificity is unknown.

CDR3 length: 12 amino acids. Germline loops: CDR1 SEHNR, CDR2 FQNEAQ (reference sequence). V shed 8 bases and J shed 6 bases, with 11 bases lying between them. PCR used 60 Vbeta primers and 13 Jbeta primers. This table comes from immunoSEQ multiplex PCR, and its TCRdb copy is limited to in-frame clones, with some not included. The sample has 150,000 to 200,000 clones; roughly 80% are singletons. This clonotype originated in a woman between 18 and 29 years old in good health and CMV-seropositive. The sequenced material came from PBMCs. The chain is built from TRBV7-9 and TRBJ1-5; possibly TRBD1 for D (5 bases). CDR3 coding DNA: TGTGCCAGCTCCTGGGGGGGTCAGCCCCAGCATTTT. Protein: CASSWGGQPQHF.